This T cell receptor (beta chain) is drawn from a study of shared clonotypes between healthy human individuals. The CDR3 runs to 14 residues. J lost 2 bases, V lost 4 bases, and 4 bases had no gene match. In germline, CDR1 is SGHRS, CDR2 YFSETQ. About this clone itself: Its antigen is unidentified.

Regarding the study as a whole: What naive subsets generally showed was a larger estimated richness than memory subsets showed. Among several donors, approximately 5% of naive CD4 clonotypes were found in common.

Original methodology: ImmunoSEQ junction-only sequences lacked quality scores, so their filtering differed. Sequencing used immunoSEQ multiplex PCR; TCRdb keeps in-frame clones, though not all of them. V, J and clone size were drawn from that table, and D and trimming were deduced from the DNA. The table shows fewer than 850,000 clones, with about nine tenths occurring only once. The sample taken for sequencing was memory CD8+ T cells from PBMCs. Subset: CD45RO+ cells pooled with CCR7-negative TemRA cells. This sequence originates from a man aged 18 to 29 in good health. Some clones in this sample may be carry-over from other donors' samples. J is TRBJ2-7 and V is TRBV5-1, with 9 bases identical to TRBD1. CDR3 region: CASSPGTGTYEQYF. In nucleotides, the CDR3 is TGCGCCAGCAGCCCCGGGACAGGGACCTACGAGCAGTACTTC.